This record covers a single T cell receptor (beta chain). This entry is derived from a study of T-cell reconstitution after alpha-beta-depleted transplantation in children. Using unique molecular identifiers, the investigators prepared the TCRbeta library. MiXCR was run by TCRdb on the PCR reads, yielding one entry per CDR3 protein. Altogether approximately 350,000 distinct CDR3 sequences are present, about a tenth being singletons, with the ten largest covering under 3%. This receptor was obtained from a human donor who donated a stem cell graft to a child with acute lymphoblastic leukemia. Material: PBMCs from the stem cell graft donor, obtained from the stem cell graft.

The CDR3 region has the DNA TGCGCCAGCAGCTTGGCCACAGGGTATGGCTACAATGAGCAGTTCTTC. Residues: CASSLATGYGYNEQFF. This sequence joins TRBV5-1 and TRBJ2-1, with TRBD1 as a possible D gene (6 bases). Germline V gene data show CDR1 as SGHRS and CDR2 as YFSETQ. The length of the CDR3 is 16 residues. Between the trimmed V and J ends, which lost 0 bases and 3 bases, there was a span of 13 bases.